The present T cell receptor beta chain was sequenced within a study of T cells after yellow fever vaccination (dated by TCRdb to between 2018 and 2021). About the study as a whole: The SMART-Seq v4 Ultra Low Input RNA kit was used to prepare libraries from fractions with low cell numbers. To track T-cell clones before and after primary and booster YFV17D yellow fever vaccination, bulk TCR alpha and beta repertoires were sequenced longitudinally. Bulk PBMC replicates and cell subsets were isolated from blood drawn at multiple timepoints before and after both primary and secondary immunization. Two healthy male donors made up the cohort, one aged 18 to 30 years and the other aged 30 to 40 years. Here is what the overall study found, with its caveats: Computational filtering was required because FACS-sorted repertoires could contain abundant contaminating clonotypes from the bulk population. Because only a couple of donors were included in the study, the extent to which the findings can be generalized is limited. Most clones expanded after primary vaccination (almost 98% of CD4 and around 89% of CD8) were re-detected after the booster, suggesting that broad memory maintenance occurred. A small fraction of clonotypes appeared in both the CD4 and CD8 compartments, likely as a result of convergent recombination. The secondary T-cell response was weaker than the primary response but faster, peaking on day 5 instead of day 15.

Sequencing took place on an Illumina NovaSeq 6000. TCR cDNA was synthesized by 5'RACE template switching, through which a universal primer site and unique molecular identifiers were introduced. Priming for cDNA synthesis came from both the TCR alpha and TCR beta constant segments. Library amplification used two PCR steps, and the second PCR step added sample barcodes and sequencing adapters. Sequencing of the libraries was done on either Illumina HiSeq 2500 (2x100 bp) or NovaSeq (2x150 bp). In the source study's methods: MIGEC handled demultiplexing of reads and collapsing into UMI consensus sequences, while MiXCR performed V(D)J alignment. Using edgeR on replicate PBMC samples, clonotypes were called vaccine-responding if FDR was below 0.01 and the log2 fold change was above 5 up to day 15. CD4 or CD8 identity was assigned to each bulk clonotype according to whether the clonotype was present at higher abundance in the sequenced CD4 repertoire or the sequenced CD8 repertoire. The public sequencing data were trimmed at Q25 with fastp and processed into clonotypes with MiXCR by TCRdb, which kept only in-frame beta chains. Entries that share a CDR3 protein sequence are merged under the most common genes and DNA. TCRdb's processing, not the authors', yielded these V and J calls. The sample records approximately 250,000 distinct CDR3 sequences, over 4.5% of which are singletons. The top ten clonotypes cover roughly 3.5% of the sample.

This clonotype was found a few times. Its binding antigen is unknown. Base quality data are lacking; no much larger clone is found one base away. The label giving this sample's treatment or condition can be read as: live attenuated yellow fever vaccine strain. A standard Ficoll-Paque protocol was used to isolate PBMCs from peripheral blood. CD4 and CD8 T-cell fractions were isolated with Dynabeads CD4 and CD8 positive selection kits. RNA was extracted with TriZol from bulk PBMCs, CD4 and CD8 fractions, and dextramer-positive and dextramer-negative fractions. The TCR was taken from a man younger than 30 who received the YFV17D yellow fever vaccine. Specimen: CD4+ T cells sorted from PBMCs, collected on the day of the yellow fever booster vaccination.

CDR3 reads: CSAPRTSGNTGELFF. At the DNA level, the sequence is TGCAGTGCGCCAAGGACTAGCGGTAACACCGGGGAGCTGTTTTTT. Recombination joined TRBV20-1 with TRBJ2-2; 10 bases in the middle match TRBD2. The germline V gene (reference sequence) yields DFQATT for CDR1 and SNEGSKA for CDR2. The CDR3 goes from the cysteine to the phenylalanine over 15 residues. Only the CDR3 portion is preserved as DNA: 45 bases, with reading frame beginning at the first base. At the junction V is shortened by 6 bases and J by 2 bases; bases outside the gene matches: 6.